Shown below are 16 T cell receptor beta chains from a single sample sequenced in a study of T cell repertoires in cytomegalovirus infection. No cognate antigen is known for these TCRs. TCRdb reprocessed the reads with MiXCR, giving one entry per CDR3 protein. This sample has 650,000 to 900,000 distinct CDR3 sequences; around a third occur once, and the top ten carry roughly an eighth. The source material was cultured CD8+ T cells from PBMCs, sampled from culture after CMV antigen stimulation. The receptors originated from a human donor in good health (CMV status not recorded). Some clones in this sample may be carry-over from other donors' samples.

This clonotype showed up just a few times. This rearrangement joins TRBV6-2 or TRBV6-3 to TRBJ2-1, with a weak D call TRBD1 (6 bases). With 6 bases removed from V and 8 bases from J, the gap between germline ends came to 14 bases. This CDR3 has 13 amino acids. Germline V lookup: CDR1 MNHEY, CDR2 SVGEGT. The CDR3 nucleotides read TGTGCCAGCAGCCCTCAGGGGTTCGATGAGCAGTTCTTC. Its translation is CASSPQGFDEQFF.

The chain is built from TRBV6-5 and TRBJ1-2, with D perhaps TRBD1 (6 bases). The germline V and J ends were trimmed by 2 bases and 3 bases, with 10 bases remaining between them. CDR3 length equals 14 residues. Germline loops: CDR1 MNHEY, CDR2 SVGAGI. CDR3 nucleotides: TGTGCCAGCAGTTACGCGGACAGACACTATGGCTACACCTTC. The encoded protein is CASSYADRHYGYTF.

V gene TRBV6-5 combines with J gene TRBJ1-4, with a possible D match to TRBD1 (5 bases). Trimming pared 6 bases from V and 1 base from J, leaving 12 bases between. Germline V gene data show CDR1 as MNHEY and CDR2 as SVGAGI. The CDR3 is 15 amino acids. The CDR3 bases are TGTGCCAGCAGCCCGGGGGTCGGAACTAATGAAAAACTGTTTTTT. Translating it yields CASSPGVGTNEKLFF.

This clonotype was counted between two and nine times. The gene calls are TRBV4-1 and TRBJ2-1; TRBD2 aligns across 10 bases. The CDR3 consists of 15 residues. After removal of 4 bases from V and 8 bases from J, the junction contained 8 bases not matched to a gene. Germline CDR1 reads MGHRA; CDR2 reads YSYEKL. This CDR3 is CASSLAAGGNDEQFF. The CDR3 DNA reads TGCGCCAGCAGCCTGGCAGCGGGGGGGAATGATGAGCAGTTCTTC.

This clonotype has more than one count but fewer than ten. This rearrangement joins TRBV5-5 to TRBJ1-4, with D unclear. Between the trimmed V and J ends, which lost 0 bases and 0 bases, there was a span of 12 bases. Germline-derived CDR1 and CDR2 are SGHKS and YYEKEE (reference sequence). The CDR3 extends over 17 amino acids. CDR3 in DNA: TGTGCCAGCAGCTTGGAGGTCGAGATTGCAACTAATGAAAAACTGTTTTTT. Its translation: CASSLEVEIATNEKLFF.

The CDR3 DNA reads TGTGCCTTCCCCAGGGGATTTGGGTTCCAGGATCAGCCCCAGCATTTT. It codes for CAFPRGFGFQDQPQHF. V and J are TRBV27 and TRBJ1-5, with D possibly matching TRBD1 (6 bases). Germline V gives CDR1 MNHEY, CDR2 SMNVEV (reference sequence). This CDR3 is built from 16 residues. Deletions cut 11 bases from V and 5 bases from J, with 25 bases between.

V usage is TRBV10-3 and J usage is TRBJ1-1, with TRBD1 identical over 8 bases. In germline, CDR1 is ENHRY, CDR2 SYGVKD. The CDR3 sequence is 14 residues long. V lost 10 bases to trimming and J lost 1 base; unmatched junction nucleotides: 8. CDR3 loop: CATITGQGNTEAFF. As DNA, the CDR3 is TGTGCCACCATAACCGGACAGGGGAACACTGAAGCTTTCTTT.

This clonotype has ten or more counts. The chain carries TRBV7-8 and TRBJ2-7; D gene uncertain. CDR1 and CDR2 (germline): SGHVS, FQNEAQ. V was cut by 1 base and J by 3 bases, with 22 bases left in between. The CDR3 has 18 amino acids. CDR3 nucleotides: TGTGCCAGCAGCTTAGGGACCGTCCCAAGCGCGCGTCGCTACGAGCAGTACTTC. Translated: CASSLGTVPSARRYEQYF. Based on the CDR3 plus reference TRBV7-8 and TRBJ2-7, the full variable domain is GAGVSQSPRYKVAKRGQDVALRCDPISGHVSLFWYQQALGQGPEFLTYFQNEAQLDKSGLPSDRFFAERPEGSVSTLKIQRTQQEDSAVYLCASSLGTVPSARRYEQYFGPGTRLTVT.

This chain links TRBV6-5 with TRBJ2-7; 7 bases are a match to TRBD1. Trimming took 6 bases from V and 2 from J; bases not matched to a gene: 13. The CDR3 length is 16 residues. Germline values: CDR1 MNHEY, CDR2 SVGAGI. The CDR3 is CASSDPTGDPPYEQYF. As DNA, the CDR3 is TGTGCCAGCAGCGACCCAACAGGGGACCCTCCCTACGAGCAGTACTTC.

This clonotype has more than one count but fewer than ten. This chain joins TRBV6-5 and TRBJ1-2; D ambiguous. Germline CDR1 reads MNHEY; CDR2 reads SVGAGI. Trimming shortened V by 0 bases and J by 4 bases, and 12 bases separated the two germline ends. The CDR3 runs to 15 residues. DNA for the CDR3: TGTGCCAGCAGTTACTCGACGGACGCCCTCTATGGCTACACCTTC. Its protein product is CASSYSTDALYGYTF.

The V gene is TRBV4-1, the J gene TRBJ1-4, with 10 nucleotides matching TRBD1. In germline, CDR1 is MGHRA, CDR2 YSYEKL. The CDR3 loop spans 20 amino acids. V dropped 5 bases and J dropped 5; count of bases not matched to a gene: 20. CDR3 nucleotide sequence: TGCGCCAGCAGCTTAAGAATCTTTTTGGGACAGGGGAACTTGAATGAAAAACTGTTTTTT. Protein sequence: CASSLRIFLGQGNLNEKLFF.

The chain is built from TRBV4-1 and TRBJ1-6; TRBD1 aligns across 12 bases. Germline values: CDR1 MGHRA, CDR2 YSYEKL. This CDR3 has 20 amino acids. The junction had 14 bases not matched to a gene; V was cut back by 1 base and J by 7 bases. The CDR3 protein is CASSQVLSGQGAGGNSPLHF. CDR3 nucleotides: TGCGCCAGCAGCCAAGTCTTATCGGGACAGGGGGCCGGGGGAAATTCACCCCTCCACTTT.

The chain has TRBV29-1 and TRBJ2-7; D remains ambiguous. The V gene lost 4 bases and the J gene lost 0 bases, with 10 bases spanning the gap. This CDR3 contains 13 residues. CDR1 is SQVTM, CDR2 ANQGSEA, per germline. The CDR3 DNA reads as TGCAGCGTTGGAGCAGCCGCCTCCTACGAGCAGTACTTC. Translation: CSVGAAASYEQYF.

The chain carries TRBV3-1 and TRBJ2-5; 7 bases align to TRBD1. CDR3 length: 16 residues. The V segment lost 7 bases and the J segment 3 bases; nucleotides outside the gene matches: 14. CDR1 and CDR2 from the germline V gene are LGHDT and YNNKEL (reference sequence). CDR3 residues: CASKQQGMGLKETQYF. CDR3 sequence (DNA): TGTGCCAGCAAACAACAGGGGATGGGGCTCAAAGAGACCCAGTACTTC.

The V call is TRBV4-2, the J call TRBJ1-1, with D unclear. Trimming took off 0 bases at V and 3 bases at J, with 11 bases between the two ends. Per germline, CDR1 LGHNA and CDR2 YNFKEQ. The length of the CDR3 is 15 residues. For the CDR3, the DNA is TGTGCCAGCAGCCAAGATAATCGAGGGTACACTGAAGCTTTCTTT. Translation: CASSQDNRGYTEAFF.

Ten or more counts support this clonotype. The chain combines TRBV7-3 with TRBJ2-2, with D hard to call. Germline values: CDR1 SGHTA, CDR2 FQGTGA. The CDR3 covers 13 residues. V shed 5 bases and J shed 5 bases, with 9 bases lying between them. CDR3 loop: CASSLDPTGELFF. CDR3 sequence (DNA): TGTGCCAGCAGCCTAGACCCGACCGGGGAGCTGTTTTTT.